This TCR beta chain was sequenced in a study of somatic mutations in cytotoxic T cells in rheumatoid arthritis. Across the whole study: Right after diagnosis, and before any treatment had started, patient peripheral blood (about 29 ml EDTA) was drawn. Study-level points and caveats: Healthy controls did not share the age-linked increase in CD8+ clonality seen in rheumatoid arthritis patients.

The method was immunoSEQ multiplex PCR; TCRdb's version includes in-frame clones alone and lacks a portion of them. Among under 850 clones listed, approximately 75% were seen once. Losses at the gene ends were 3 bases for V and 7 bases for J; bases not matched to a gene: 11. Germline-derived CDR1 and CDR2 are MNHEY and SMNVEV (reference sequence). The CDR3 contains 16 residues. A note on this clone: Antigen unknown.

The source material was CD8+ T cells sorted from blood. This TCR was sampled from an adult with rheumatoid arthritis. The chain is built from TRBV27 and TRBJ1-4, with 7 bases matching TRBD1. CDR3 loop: CASSFWKPGTAEKLFF. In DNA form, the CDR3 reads TGTGCCAGCAGTTTTTGGAAGCCCGGGACAGCTGAAAAACTGTTTTTT.